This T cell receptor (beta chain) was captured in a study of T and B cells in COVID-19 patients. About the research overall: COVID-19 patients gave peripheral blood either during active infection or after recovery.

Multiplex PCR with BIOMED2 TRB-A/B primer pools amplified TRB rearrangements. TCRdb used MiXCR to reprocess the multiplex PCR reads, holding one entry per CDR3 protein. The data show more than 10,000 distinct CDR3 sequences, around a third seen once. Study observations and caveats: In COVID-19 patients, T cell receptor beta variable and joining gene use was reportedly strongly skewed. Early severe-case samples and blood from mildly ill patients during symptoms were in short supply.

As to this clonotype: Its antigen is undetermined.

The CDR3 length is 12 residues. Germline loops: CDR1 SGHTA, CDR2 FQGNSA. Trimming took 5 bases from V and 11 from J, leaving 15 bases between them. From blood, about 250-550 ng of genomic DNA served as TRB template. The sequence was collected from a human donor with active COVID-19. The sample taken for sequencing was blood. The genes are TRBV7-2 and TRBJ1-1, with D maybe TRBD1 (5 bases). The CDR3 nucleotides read TGTGCCAGCAGCCGCGGACGGGGGGAGGCTTTCTTT. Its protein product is CASSRGRGEAFF.